Sequencing of this T cell receptor beta chain was carried out in a study of beta chain features in type 1 diabetes (dated by TCRdb to 2016 to 2018). Some background on the complete study: Mean age, gender distribution, total cell number and subset yield were not different between patients and healthy donors. The study compared the TCRB repertoires of sorted circulating CD4+ T cell subsets in recently diagnosed type 1 diabetes patients with those in matched healthy donors. A total of approximately 99,000,000 sorted cells were examined across all samples, and RNA yield correlated strongly with the number of cells per subset. Whereas all 30 or so donors provided naive and central memory subsets, regulatory and stem cell-like memory subsets were isolated from just 8 patients and roughly eight healthy donors.

This clone was detected many times. It lacks a known antigen. No much larger clone exists at a distance of one base, and base qualities are not known. General conclusions and limits of the study: Naive, central memory and regulatory TCRB repertoires appeared to be more similar among patients than among healthy donors. Shorter templates might have been favored by PCR, but patient and control samples were amplified and corrected together, so both groups would have been affected equally by any skew. HLA sub-analyses involved small numbers of individuals, so any influence of HLA type on TCRB rearrangement remained unresolved. In all four CD4+ subsets, TCRB CDR3 length was moderately but significantly shorter in type 1 diabetes patients. Because cDNA was sequenced instead of genomic DNA, highly expressing activated cells could be over-represented, though the groups showed no difference in activation or CD3 levels. Fewer insertions and more nucleotide deletions at VDJ recombination sites were observed in patients with type 1 diabetes, implying thymic rearrangement abnormalities.

Each donor gave one peripheral blood draw, averaging roughly 100 mL, which was collected into heparinised tubes. Naive, central memory, regulatory and stem cell-like memory CD4+ T cells were sorted on a BD FACSAria II using a panel including CD45RO, CCR7, CD25, CD127, CD95 and CD27. A purity above 95% was achieved for all sorted populations. Right away, PBMCs were isolated by Lymphoprep density gradient centrifugation and were stained directly, with no culture step. To minimize batch effects, samples were stained and sorted in pairs, one healthy donor with one patient per experiment. The entire isolated RNA was reverse transcribed using the High Capacity cDNA Reverse Transcription Kit, and thus expressed TCRB transcripts were sequenced. Naive, central memory and regulatory T cell samples underwent deep immunoSEQ sequencing, averaging about 3.57 million total reads per sample. Sorted cells were lysed in RLT buffer and RNA was extracted with DNase-treated RNeasy Micro or Mini kits, depending on cell number. Each cell subset was processed separately to prevent cross-contamination, with patient and healthy donor samples processed together. TCRB sequences were amplified from cDNA with the immunoSEQ multiplex PCR, producing 87-bp fragments spanning the CDR3 region. The amplicons were sequenced using the Illumina HiSeq platform. On the study's bioinformatics: Synthetic template baselines were used to correct PCR bias computationally, reads within Hamming distance 2 were collapsed together, and singletons that could not be merged were discarded. Reads were aligned against IMGT so that V, D and J genes, CDR3 length and insertions or deletions at six rearrangement sites could be assigned. Within each subset, clonotype counts were normalized to the number of sorted cells before true diversity and Gini coefficients were calculated with the tcR R package. The overlap coefficient, calculated on TCRB nucleotide sequences, was used to quantify repertoire sharing. As a proxy for the pre-selection repertoire, out-of-frame TCRB sequences from naive cells were analyzed. Held by TCRdb, this immuneACCESS table contains in-frame sequences only and omits some clones. Under half of the omission traces to an unresolved V gene where checked; the cause of the rest is unknown. The D gene and trimming were derived from the DNA, and the V and J assignments and clone size from that table. This sample comprises a few hundred thousand clones, 11% of them detected only once. The ten biggest clones cover roughly 0.014% of the sample.

The CDR3 has 10 amino acids, counting the end cysteine and phenylalanine. Left in the record is the CDR3 DNA by itself, 30 bases read in frame from the first base. V lost 4 bases and J lost 5 bases; the stretch between them is 6 bases long. CDR1 and CDR2, per the germline V gene, are SQVTM and ANQGSEA. The receptor was derived from a woman aged 25 to 39 in good health. The sequencing sample was made of naive CD4+ T cells from blood. The sample's cell subset or site label, in plain terms: true naive CD4+ T cells. In this chain, TRBV29-1 is recombined with TRBJ2-7; tentative D gene TRBD1, with 5 bases matching. The encoded CDR3 is CSVAGNEQYF. The DNA sequence is as follows: TGCAGCGTTGCAGGGAACGAGCAGTACTTC.